Listed below are T cell receptor beta chains from one sample, sequenced in a study of CD8+CD57+ T cells in acquired aplastic anemia. From the reads, TCRdb called clonotypes with MiXCR, one entry per CDR3 protein. Among 200,000 or so distinct CDR3 sequences listed, approximately 48% were seen once. The sequenced sample consisted of sorted CD4+, CD8+, or CD8+CD57+ T cells (not recorded which) from PBMCs. The receptors were sampled from a human donor with aplastic anemia. Each CDR3 is given with its conserved first and last residue. Each record gives: V gene, J gene, D gene, clone size, CDR3 DNA, CDR3 protein. The D gene is left open where the match is weak. Some rows have no size entry. The others give once, few or many, or a class for an expanded clone.

TRBV19,TRBJ2-3,TRBD1,.,TGTGCCAGTTCGGACAGGGGTGACACAGATACGCAGTATTTT,CASSDRGDTDTQYF
TRBV5-6,TRBJ2-5,.,.,TGTGCCAGCAGCTTTAGCTCCTCAAAAGAGACCCAGTACTTC,CASSFSSSKETQYF
TRBV9,TRBJ1-1,.,few,TGTGCCAGCAGTTACCGGGACCGACTTAACACTGAAGCTTTCTTT,CASSYRDRLNTEAFF
TRBV7-3,TRBJ2-4,.,once,TGTGCCAGCAGCTTAATCCGGAGGACCAGGGACAAAAACATTCAGTACTTC,CASSLIRRTRDKNIQYF
TRBV2,TRBJ1-3,.,.,TGTGCCAGCAGTGAAGCCACTGGAAACACCATATATTTT,CASSEATGNTIYF
TRBV7-2,TRBJ1-5,.,few,TGTGCCAGCAGCTTGATGGGCAATCAGCCCCAGCATTTT,CASSLMGNQPQHF
TRBV6-5,TRBJ2-5,.,.,TGTGCCAGCAGTTACAGGGAGACCCAGTACTTC,CASSYRETQYF
TRBV7-2,TRBJ2-1,TRBD2,many,TGTGCCAGCAGCTTAGGACTAGCGGGAGAAAATGAGCAGTTCTTC,CASSLGLAGENEQFF
TRBV7-7,TRBJ2-5,.,many,TGTGCCAGCAGCTCCAACACGGAAGAGACCCAGTACTTC,CASSSNTEETQYF
TRBV6-1,TRBJ2-5,TRBD2,few,TGTGCCAGCAGTCCCCTAGCGGGAGAGACCCAGTACTTC,CASSPLAGETQYF
TRBV7-9,TRBJ2-7,.,many,TGTGCCAGCAGCTTAAGGCCGGACGAGCAGTACTTC,CASSLRPDEQYF
TRBV7-9,TRBJ1-2,TRBD1,.,TGTGCCAGCAGCCCTACGGGACAGAATGGCTACACCTTC,CASSPTGQNGYTF
TRBV5-5,TRBJ2-1,.,once,TGTGCCAGCAGCTTATTAGCTTGGGCCGATGAGCAGTTCTTC,CASSLLAWADEQFF
TRBV19,TRBJ1-3,TRBD1,many,TGTGCCAGTAGTATTACAGGGGGAATTGGAAACACCATATATTTT,CASSITGGIGNTIYF
TRBV25-1,TRBJ1-1,.,.,TGTGCCAGCACACAGGGGAACACTGAAGCTTTCTTT,CASTQGNTEAFF
TRBV19,TRBJ1-1,.,few,TGTGCCAGTAGTATGAGTGTCATCCTAAACACTGAAGCTTTCTTT,CASSMSVILNTEAFF
TRBV7-9,TRBJ2-7,.,.,TGTGCCAGCAGCTTAGACGAGCAGTACTTC,CASSLDEQYF
TRBV5-1,TRBJ2-7,.,once,TGCGCCAGCAGCTTCGACCGAACCTACGAGCAGTACTTC,CASSFDRTYEQYF
TRBV2,TRBJ2-7,.,.,TGTGCCAGCAGTGCCCGACAGCGCTCCTACGAGCAGTACTTT,CASSARQRSYEQYF
TRBV20-1,TRBJ1-5,.,.,TGCAGTGCACGGCTTCTGAATCAGCCCCAGCATTTT,CSARLLNQPQHF
TRBV19,TRBJ2-1,.,.,TGTGCCAGTAGTACTAGCTCCTACAATGAGCAGTTCTTC,CASSTSSYNEQFF
TRBV23-1,TRBJ2-1,TRBD2,.,TGCGCCAGCAGTCCACAATCCTACCGACCCCCGGGACTAGCCTACAATGAGCAGTTCTTC,CASSPQSYRPPGLAYNEQFF